This T cell receptor (beta chain) is from a study of cytomegalovirus exposure and HLA in healthy donors. General study findings and limits: The listing of some 170 TCR beta chains classed them as cytomegalovirus-associated. Later findings reportedly placed an Asian-associated ancestry cluster below the approximately 670-donor mean for N-insertions. There were some V segments, including TRBV6-2 and TRBV6-3, excluded as indistinguishable.

V lost 0 bases, J lost 8 bases, and 11 bases lay in between. CDR3 length equals 13 residues. Germline V CDR1 and CDR2: SGHNT, YYREEE (reference sequence). Use of 60 Vbeta and 13 Jbeta primers characterized the PCR. The table came from immunoSEQ multiplex PCR; TCRdb's copy has only in-frame clones and leaves some out. The sample holds about 150,000 clones; approximately 63% are singletons and the top ten take 2.1%. Comments on this clone: Its antigen remains unknown.

Sequenced material: PBMCs. The sequence was collected from a woman aged 55-70 years in good health and CMV-seropositive. The chain joins TRBV5-4 to TRBJ1-2, with D possibly matching TRBD1 (5 bases). CDR3 sequence reads: CASSLEGVGGYTF. CDR3 DNA sequence: TGTGCCAGCAGCTTGGAAGGGGTAGGGGGCTACACCTTC.